A selection of T cell receptor beta chains follows, all from one sample in a study of CD8+ T cells in alopecia areata. The data were produced by immunoSEQ multiplex PCR, yet TCRdb's version contains in-frame clones alone and is incomplete. The table has 12,000 or so clones, about three fifths seen once. The specimen sequenced was skin. The receptors were gathered from a human donor with alopecia areata. Both conserved end residues are part of each CDR3. The order of the fields is V gene, D gene, clone size, J gene, CDR3 DNA, CDR3 protein. A D gene is named only where the DNA matches it firmly. Clone size is stated in some rows and not others, as once, few, many or a class when expanded.

>TRBV11-2|.|few|TRBJ2-7
TGTGCCAGCAGCCCTTACTGGCCGGGTAACTACGAGCAGTACTTC
CASSPYWPGNYEQYF
>TRBV18|TRBD1|.|TRBJ1-4
TGTGCCAGCTCACCAGAGGACAGGCGGCTGTTTTTT
CASSPEDRRLFF
>TRBV18|.|.|TRBJ1-4
TGTGCCAGCTCACGAGGGGCCGATGAAAAACTGTTTTTT
CASSRGADEKLFF
>TRBV5-1|.|.|TRBJ2-5
TGCGCCAGCCGACCCACGACCAACCAAGAGACCCAGTACTTC
CASRPTTNQETQYF
>TRBV27|TRBD2|few|TRBJ2-3
TGTGCCAGCAGTTTGGGACTAGCGGGAAGGGGAAGCACAGATACGCAGTATTTT
CASSLGLAGRGSTDTQYF
>TRBV6-5|.|.|TRBJ2-7
TGTGCCAGCAGTTACTCGACTGGACTCTACGAGCAGTACTTC
CASSYSTGLYEQYF
>TRBV7-2|TRBD1|.|TRBJ2-1
TGTGCCAGCAGTCGACAGGGGGCCACCTACAATGAGCAGTTCTTC
CASSRQGATYNEQFF
>TRBV14|TRBD2|few|TRBJ2-7
TGTGCCAGCAGCCAAGTGGGCGGGAGAAGATACGAGCAGTACTTC
CASSQVGGRRYEQYF
>TRBV5-6|.|.|TRBJ2-7
TGTGCCAGCAGCTTCCGCAACGGTTACGAGCAGTACTTC
CASSFRNGYEQYF
>TRBV4-1|TRBD2|.|TRBJ2-7
TGCGCCAGCAGCCAACCTACTAGCGGGGGGGATTACGAGCAGTACTTC
CASSQPTSGGDYEQYF
>TRBV7-3|.|few|TRBJ2-2
TGTGCCAGCAGCCGCCTCGGGGGCCAGGGCGGGGAGCTGTTTTTT
CASSRLGGQGGELFF
>TRBV7-9|.|.|TRBJ2-7
TGTGCCAGCAGCGGATCCAGTGCGGGGGAGCAGTACTTC
CASSGSSAGEQYF
>TRBV27|TRBD1|.|TRBJ1-2
TGTGCCAGCAGACGAAACCGGGACAGTCCTAACTATGGCTACACCTTC
CASRRNRDSPNYGYTF
>TRBV19|TRBD1|.|TRBJ2-2
TGTGCCAGTTACCCTTACGAGGGACAGGATGGCACCGGGGAGCTGTTTTTT
CASYPYEGQDGTGELFF
>TRBV7-2|.|.|TRBJ2-7
TGTGCCAGCAGCCTTGTTTACGAGCAGTACTTC
CASSLVYEQYF
>TRBV4-2|TRBD2|.|TRBJ2-7
TGTGCCAGCAGCCTCGTCGCCCGCGGGGGGGCAGGTTCCTACGAGCAGTACTTC
CASSLVARGGAGSYEQYF
>TRBV28|TRBD2|.|TRBJ2-7
TGTGCCAGCAGTTCCCATTCTAGCGGGAGCCCCCTCCCCTACGAGCAGTACTTC
CASSSHSSGSPLPYEQYF
>TRBV6-1|.|.|TRBJ2-7
TGTGCCAGCAGGAACGAGCGCCGTTACGAGCAGTACTTC
CASRNERRYEQYF
>TRBV6-1|.|once|TRBJ2-5
TGTGCCAGCAGCCCCCGAAGGGGACAAGAGACCCAGTACTTC
CASSPRRGQETQYF
>TRBV7-9|.|.|TRBJ1-2
TGTGCCAGCAGCCCGTCTGGCTATGGCTACACCTTC
CASSPSGYGYTF
>TRBV11-2|TRBD2|.|TRBJ2-1
TGTGCCAGCAGCTTACTCGCTAGCGGGAGCTCCTACAATGAGCAGTTCTTC
CASSLLASGSSYNEQFF
>TRBV5-6|TRBD1|few|TRBJ2-7
TGTGCCAGCAGTAAGGGACAGGGGATTGGGTCCTACGAGCAGTACTTC
CASSKGQGIGSYEQYF
>TRBV2|.|once|TRBJ1-5
TGTGCCAGCAGTGACTTAGCAGGGCTAAATCAGCCCCAGCATTTT
CASSDLAGLNQPQHF
>TRBV6-5|.|few|TRBJ2-7
TGTGCCACACAGGGAGGGCTCTCCTACGAGCAGTACTTC
CATQGGLSYEQYF
>TRBV7-8|TRBD1|.|TRBJ2-2
TGTGCCAGCAGCTTAGCTTCGGGCAGGGGGCGTCGAAACACCGGGGAGCTGTTTTTT
CASSLASGRGRRNTGELFF
>TRBV28|TRBD1|few|TRBJ1-5
TGTGCCAGCAGTTTTAACACCTACAGGGGTGGCAATCAGCCCCAGCATTTT
CASSFNTYRGGNQPQHF
>TRBV18|.|few|TRBJ2-4
TGTGCCAGCTCACCACCCCCGCGGTCAGGGGTCAAAAACATTCAGTACTTC
CASSPPPRSGVKNIQYF
>TRBV2|TRBD2|.|TRBJ2-1
TGTGCCAGCAGTGAGAACGCCTTAGCGGGAGGGTACAATGAGCAGTTCTTC
CASSENALAGGYNEQFF
>TRBV7-2|TRBD1|few|TRBJ2-1
TGTGCCAGCAGCCGTAACAGGGGGCTATTAATCGATGAGCAGTTCTTC
CASSRNRGLLIDEQFF
>TRBV15|.|once|TRBJ2-2
TGTGCCACCAGCAGAGAGGGGGGAGGTAAACGGGAGCTGTTTTTT
CATSREGGGKRELFF
>TRBV7-9|.|.|TRBJ2-1
TGTGCCAGCAGTCAGCGGTATGAGCAGTTCTTC
CASSQRYEQFF
>TRBV30|TRBD1|.|TRBJ2-7
TGTGCCTGGAGTGGACAGGGGGCCTACGAGCAGTACTTC
CAWSGQGAYEQYF
>TRBV28|TRBD1|.|TRBJ1-2
TGTGCCAGCAGGTCCGGGACAGGGTACTATGGCTACACCTTC
CASRSGTGYYGYTF
>TRBV7-3|TRBD2|few|TRBJ2-1
TGTGCCAGCAGCAAATCCGGGACTAAATACAATGAGCAGTTCTTC
CASSKSGTKYNEQFF
>TRBV27|.|.|TRBJ1-1
TGTGCCAGCAGTTGGTCAGGTGGTTCACCGAACACTGAAGCTTTCTTT
CASSWSGGSPNTEAFF
>TRBV10-2|.|few|TRBJ2-3
TGCGCCAGCAGTGAGTCAGCCGGGGTTAGCACAGATACGCAGTATTTT
CASSESAGVSTDTQYF
>TRBV6-1|TRBD1|.|TRBJ2-2
TGTGCCAGCATCTCGGGACAGAGGGACACCGGGGAGCTGTTTTTT
CASISGQRDTGELFF
>TRBV4-1|.|once|TRBJ2-6
TGCGCCAGCAGCCAAGTGGGAATTACCTCTGGGGCCAACGTCCTGACTTTC
CASSQVGITSGANVLTF
>TRBV6-5|TRBD2|.|TRBJ2-7
TGTGCCAGCAGTACTCTAGCGGGGGGGTCTTACGAGCAGTACTTC
CASSTLAGGSYEQYF
>TRBV6-6|.|.|TRBJ1-4
TGTGCCTGTTCCTCGGTTTCAACTAATGAAAAACTGTTTTTT
CACSSVSTNEKLFF
>TRBV4-1|TRBD1|.|TRBJ2-5
TGCGCCAGCAGCCACCCACAGGGGGGAGAGACCCAGTACTTC
CASSHPQGGETQYF
>TRBV5-1|TRBD2|.|TRBJ2-7
TGCGCCAGCAGCTGGGCGGGACTAGCGGGAGGGGCGAATGCCCACGAGCAGTACTTC
CASSWAGLAGGANAHEQYF
>TRBV23-1|.|.|TRBJ2-5
TGCGCCAGCAGTCAATTAAGAAGGATCCAAGAGACCCAGTACTTC
CASSQLRRIQETQYF
>TRBV7-2|TRBD2|.|TRBJ2-7
TGTGCCAGCAGCTTAGTGGCTAGCGGTTACGAGCAGTACTTC
CASSLVASGYEQYF
>TRBV10-3|.|.|TRBJ2-7
TGTGCCATCAGGGGGACGGGAGCCTACTACGAGCAGTACTTC
CAIRGTGAYYEQYF
>TRBV10-2|.|.|TRBJ1-1
TGCGCCAGCAGTGAGGGTTTGATTGAAGCTTTCTTT
CASSEGLIEAFF
>TRBV7-6|.|.|TRBJ2-1
TGTGCCAGCAGCTTAGCCTCTGGACGTCAGGAGTTCTTC
CASSLASGRQEFF
>TRBV7-2|TRBD2|.|TRBJ2-3
TGTGCCAGCAGCTTTCCCCTCACGCTAGCGGGGGGGCCCACAGATACGCAGTATTTT
CASSFPLTLAGGPTDTQYF
>TRBV11-2|TRBD1|.|TRBJ2-6
TGTGCCAGCGGCGCCGGACAGGGAAGAACTGGGGCCAACGTCCTGACTTTC
CASGAGQGRTGANVLTF
>TRBV29-1|.|.|TRBJ1-2
TGCAGCGTTGACGGCGTGGCTTGGGGCTACACCTTC
CSVDGVAWGYTF
>TRBV20-1|.|.|TRBJ1-5
TGCAGTGCGGTGGACGGTGAGCCCCAGCATTTT
CSAVDGEPQHF
>TRBV20-1|.|.|TRBJ1-5
TGCAGTGCTACTGGGGGAGGGCCCCAGCATTTT
CSATGGGPQHF